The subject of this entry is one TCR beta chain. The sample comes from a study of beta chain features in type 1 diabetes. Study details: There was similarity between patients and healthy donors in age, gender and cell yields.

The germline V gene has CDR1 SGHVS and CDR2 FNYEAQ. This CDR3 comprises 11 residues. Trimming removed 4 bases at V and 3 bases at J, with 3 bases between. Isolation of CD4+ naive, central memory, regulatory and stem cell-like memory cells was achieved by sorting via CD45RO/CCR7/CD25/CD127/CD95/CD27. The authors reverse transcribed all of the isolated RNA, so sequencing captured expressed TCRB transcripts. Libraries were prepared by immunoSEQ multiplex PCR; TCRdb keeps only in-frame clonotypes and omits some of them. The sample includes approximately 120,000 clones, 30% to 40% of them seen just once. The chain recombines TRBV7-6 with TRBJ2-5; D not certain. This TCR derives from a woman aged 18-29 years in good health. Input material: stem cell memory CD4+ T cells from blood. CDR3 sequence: CASSSEETQYF. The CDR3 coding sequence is TGTGCCAGCAGCTCAGAAGAGACCCAGTACTTC.